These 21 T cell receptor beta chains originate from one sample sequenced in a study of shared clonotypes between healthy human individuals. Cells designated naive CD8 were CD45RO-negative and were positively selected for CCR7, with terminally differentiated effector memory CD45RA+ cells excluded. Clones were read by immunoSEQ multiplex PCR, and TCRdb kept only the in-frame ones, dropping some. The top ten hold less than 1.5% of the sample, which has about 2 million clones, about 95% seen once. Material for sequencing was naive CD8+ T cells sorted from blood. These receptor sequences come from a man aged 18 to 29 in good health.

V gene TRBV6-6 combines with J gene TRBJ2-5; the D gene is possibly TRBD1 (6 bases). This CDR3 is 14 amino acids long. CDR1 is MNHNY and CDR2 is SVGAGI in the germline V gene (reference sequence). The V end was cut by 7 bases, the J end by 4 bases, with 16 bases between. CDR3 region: CASTQGLVGETQYF. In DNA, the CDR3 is TGTGCCAGCACCCAGGGGCTAGTTGGAGAGACCCAGTACTTC.

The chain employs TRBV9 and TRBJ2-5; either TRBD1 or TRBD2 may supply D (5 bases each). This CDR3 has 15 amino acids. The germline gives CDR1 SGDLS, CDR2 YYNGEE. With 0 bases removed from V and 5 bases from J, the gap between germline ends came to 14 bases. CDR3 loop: CASSVEFGREETQYF. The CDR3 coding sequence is TGTGCCAGCAGCGTAGAATTTGGCAGGGAGGAGACCCAGTACTTC.

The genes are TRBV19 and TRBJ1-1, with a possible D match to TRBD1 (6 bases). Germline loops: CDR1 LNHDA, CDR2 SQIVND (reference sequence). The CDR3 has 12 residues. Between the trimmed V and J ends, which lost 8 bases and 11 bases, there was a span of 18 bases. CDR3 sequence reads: CASGGGPRGAFF. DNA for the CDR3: TGTGCCAGTGGGGGGGGCCCGCGGGGCGCTTTCTTT.

This chain's CDR3 is CASVAGGSIFHSSTDTQYF. Here the CDR3 DNA reads TGTGCCAGCGTCGCGGGGGGCTCGATTTTTCACTCTAGCACAGATACGCAGTATTTT. The chain combines TRBV27 with TRBJ2-3; the match to TRBD2 covers 8 bases. Trimming removed 8 bases from V and 0 bases from J; junction bases left unmatched: 19. The length of the CDR3 is 19 residues. CDR1 and CDR2 from the germline V gene are MNHEY and SMNVEV (reference sequence).

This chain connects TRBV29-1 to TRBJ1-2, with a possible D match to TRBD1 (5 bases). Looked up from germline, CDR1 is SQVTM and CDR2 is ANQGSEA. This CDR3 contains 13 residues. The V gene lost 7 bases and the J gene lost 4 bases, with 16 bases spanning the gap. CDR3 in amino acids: CSAQPAGSYGYTF. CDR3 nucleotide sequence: TGCAGCGCCCAACCTGCAGGGAGCTATGGCTACACCTTC.

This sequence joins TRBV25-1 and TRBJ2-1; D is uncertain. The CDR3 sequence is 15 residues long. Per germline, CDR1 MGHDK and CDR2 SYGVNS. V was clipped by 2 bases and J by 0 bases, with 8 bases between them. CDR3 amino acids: CASSEGFSSYNEQFF. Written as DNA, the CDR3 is TGTGCCAGCAGTGAAGGGTTCAGCTCCTACAATGAGCAGTTCTTC.

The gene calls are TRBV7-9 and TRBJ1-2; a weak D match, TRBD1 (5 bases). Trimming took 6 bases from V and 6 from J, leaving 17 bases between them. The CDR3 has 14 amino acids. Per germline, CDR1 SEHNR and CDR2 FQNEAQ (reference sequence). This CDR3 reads CASSSEGGRDGYTF. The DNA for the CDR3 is TGTGCCAGCAGTTCCGAGGGCGGCAGGGATGGCTACACCTTC.

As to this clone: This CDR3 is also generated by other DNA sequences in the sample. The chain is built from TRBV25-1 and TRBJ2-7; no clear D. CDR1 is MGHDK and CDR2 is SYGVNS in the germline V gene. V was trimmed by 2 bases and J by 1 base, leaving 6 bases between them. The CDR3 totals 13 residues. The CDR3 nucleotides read TGTGCCAGCAGTGAAGGCGCTTCCTACGAGCAGTACTTC. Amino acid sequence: CASSEGASYEQYF.

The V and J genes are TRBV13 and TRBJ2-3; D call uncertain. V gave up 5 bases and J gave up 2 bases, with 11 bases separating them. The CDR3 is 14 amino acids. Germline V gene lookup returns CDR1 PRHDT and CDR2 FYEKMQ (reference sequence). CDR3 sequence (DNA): TGTGCCAGCAGCCTGCCGACTCTCACAGATACGCAGTATTTT. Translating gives CASSLPTLTDTQYF.

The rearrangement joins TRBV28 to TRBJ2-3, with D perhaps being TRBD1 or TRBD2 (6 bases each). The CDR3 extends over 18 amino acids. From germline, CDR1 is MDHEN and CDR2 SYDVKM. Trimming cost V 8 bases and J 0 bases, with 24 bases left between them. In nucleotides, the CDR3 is TGTGCCAGCCTATTTAGTTTGGGCGGGGACATTAGCACAGATACGCAGTATTTT. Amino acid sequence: CASLFSLGGDISTDTQYF.

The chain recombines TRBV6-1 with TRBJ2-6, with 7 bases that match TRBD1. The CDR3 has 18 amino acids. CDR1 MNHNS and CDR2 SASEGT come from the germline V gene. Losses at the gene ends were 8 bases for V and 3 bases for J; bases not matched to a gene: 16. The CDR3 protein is CASRAWTGLGFGANVLTF. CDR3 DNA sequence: TGTGCCAGCCGTGCCTGGACAGGACTGGGCTTTGGGGCCAACGTCCTGACTTTC.

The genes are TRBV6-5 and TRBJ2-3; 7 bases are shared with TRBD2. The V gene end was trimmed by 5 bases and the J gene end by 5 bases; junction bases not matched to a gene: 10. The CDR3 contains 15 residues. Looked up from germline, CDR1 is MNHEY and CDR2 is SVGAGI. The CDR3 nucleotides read TGTGCCAGCAGTCTTCTAGCGGAGGCCGGAGATACGCAGTATTTT. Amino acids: CASSLLAEAGDTQYF.

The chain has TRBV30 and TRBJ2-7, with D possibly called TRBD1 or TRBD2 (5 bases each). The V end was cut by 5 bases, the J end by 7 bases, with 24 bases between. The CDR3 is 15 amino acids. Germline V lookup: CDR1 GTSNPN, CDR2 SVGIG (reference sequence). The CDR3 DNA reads TGTGCCTGGGAGTCATCCATTGAGGGGATAGGGGAGCAGTACTTC. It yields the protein CAWESSIEGIGEQYF.

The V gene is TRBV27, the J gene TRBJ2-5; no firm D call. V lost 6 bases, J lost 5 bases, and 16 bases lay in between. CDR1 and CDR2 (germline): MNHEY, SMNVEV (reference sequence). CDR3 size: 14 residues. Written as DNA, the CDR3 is TGTGCCAGCAGACCCGACCCAAGCAAGGAGACCCAGTACTTC. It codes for CASRPDPSKETQYF.

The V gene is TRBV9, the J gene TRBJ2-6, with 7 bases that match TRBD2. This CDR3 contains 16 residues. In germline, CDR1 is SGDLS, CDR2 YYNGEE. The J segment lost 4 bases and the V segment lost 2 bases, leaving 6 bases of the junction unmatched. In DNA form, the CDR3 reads TGTGCCAGCAGCGTCGGGAGGATGGGAGGGGCCAACGTCCTGACTTTC. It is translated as CASSVGRMGGANVLTF.

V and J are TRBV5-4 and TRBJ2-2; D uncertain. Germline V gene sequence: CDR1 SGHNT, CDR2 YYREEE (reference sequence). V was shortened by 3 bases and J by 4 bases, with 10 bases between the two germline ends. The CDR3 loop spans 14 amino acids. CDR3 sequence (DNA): TGTGCCAGCAGCTGGATGGACCGCACCGGGGAGCTGTTTTTT. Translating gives CASSWMDRTGELFF.

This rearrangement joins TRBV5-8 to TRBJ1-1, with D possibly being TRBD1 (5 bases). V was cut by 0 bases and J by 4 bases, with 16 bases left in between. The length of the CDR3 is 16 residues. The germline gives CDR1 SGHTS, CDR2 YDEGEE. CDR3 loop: CASSLGVVGPGTEAFF. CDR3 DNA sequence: TGTGCCAGCAGCTTGGGTGTCGTGGGGCCCGGCACTGAAGCTTTCTTT.

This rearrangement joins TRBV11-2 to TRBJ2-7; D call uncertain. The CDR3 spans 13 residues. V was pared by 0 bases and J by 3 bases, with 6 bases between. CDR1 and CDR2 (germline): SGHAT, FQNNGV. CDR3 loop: CASSLEFGYEQYF. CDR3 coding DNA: TGTGCCAGCAGCTTAGAGTTCGGCTACGAGCAGTACTTC.

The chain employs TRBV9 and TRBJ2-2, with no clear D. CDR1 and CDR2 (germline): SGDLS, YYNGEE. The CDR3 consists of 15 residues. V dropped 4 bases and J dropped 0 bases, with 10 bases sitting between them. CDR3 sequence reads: CASSTDGTNTGELFF. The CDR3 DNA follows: TGTGCCAGCAGCACAGACGGAACGAACACCGGGGAGCTGTTTTTT.

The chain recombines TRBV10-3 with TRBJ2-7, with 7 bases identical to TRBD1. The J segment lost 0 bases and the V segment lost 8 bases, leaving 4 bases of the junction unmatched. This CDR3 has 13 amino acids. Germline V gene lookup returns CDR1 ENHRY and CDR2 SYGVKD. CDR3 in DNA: TGTGCCATCGGCCGGGACAGCTCCTACGAGCAGTACTTC. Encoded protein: CAIGRDSSYEQYF.

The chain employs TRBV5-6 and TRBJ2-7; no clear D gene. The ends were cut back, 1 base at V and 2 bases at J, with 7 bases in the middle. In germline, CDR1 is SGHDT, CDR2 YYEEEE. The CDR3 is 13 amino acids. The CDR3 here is CASSLQRTYEQYF. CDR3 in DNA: TGTGCCAGCAGCTTGCAGCGAACCTACGAGCAGTACTTC.